A single sample is the source of the 14 T cell receptor beta chains below, sequenced in a study of cytomegalovirus exposure and HLA in healthy donors. Repertoires were generated with immunoSEQ multiplex PCR, while TCRdb's copy carries only in-frame clones and drops some. The sample contains some 78,000 clones, 90% to 97% of which appear only once. Sample: PBMCs. These receptors were taken from a young man in good health and CMV-seropositive.

The chain is built from TRBV27 and TRBJ2-7; 8 nucleotides align to TRBD1. Per the germline V gene, CDR1 is MNHEY and CDR2 is SMNVEV (reference sequence). The trim removed 6 bases at V and 2 bases at J, leaving 6 bases unmatched. This CDR3 is built from 14 residues. CDR3 in amino acids: CASSRTGTPYEQYF. CDR3 in DNA: TGTGCCAGCAGCCGGACAGGGACCCCCTACGAGCAGTACTTC.

This chain links TRBV27 with TRBJ1-2; 10 nucleotides align to TRBD1. The CDR3 is 15 amino acids. CDR1 and CDR2 (germline): MNHEY, SMNVEV (reference sequence). V trimming: 5 bases; J trimming: 5 bases; junction bases outside the gene matches: 8. The CDR3 sequence is CASSPNPGQGYGYTF. Here the CDR3 DNA reads TGTGCCAGCAGTCCAAACCCGGGACAGGGGTATGGCTACACCTTC.

V usage is TRBV9 and J usage is TRBJ2-7; the match to TRBD2 covers 9 bases. The junction had 6 bases not matched to a gene; V was cut back by 4 bases and J by 4 bases. The germline V gene has CDR1 SGDLS and CDR2 YYNGEE. The length of the CDR3 is 14 residues. CDR3 protein: CASSPSGIIYEQYF. For the CDR3, the DNA is TGTGCCAGCAGCCCTAGCGGGATTATTTACGAGCAGTACTTC.

V and J are TRBV9 and TRBJ1-1; D unclear. This CDR3 region has 13 residues. Germline CDR1 is SGDLS and CDR2 is YYNGEE. V shed 0 bases and J shed 4 bases, with 7 bases lying between them. CDR3 sequence reads: CASSVGHVTEAFF. CDR3 bases: TGTGCCAGCAGCGTAGGACACGTCACTGAAGCTTTCTTT.

The CDR3 DNA is TGCGCCAGCAGCCAAGTCCCCAGGGGGCTGGGCGGGGAGCTGTTTTTT. Protein: CASSQVPRGLGGELFF. The chain couples TRBV4-1 to TRBJ2-2, with TRBD1 matching 8 bases. V shed 1 base, J shed 7 bases, and the junction held 8 bases outside the gene matches. CDR1 MGHRA and CDR2 YSYEKL come from the germline V gene. CDR3 length equals 16 residues.

This chain joins TRBV7-6 and TRBJ2-1, with D maybe TRBD1 (6 bases). In germline, CDR1 is SGHVS, CDR2 FNYEAQ. The germline V and J ends were trimmed by 4 bases and 0 bases, with 13 bases remaining between them. The CDR3 covers 16 residues. CDR3 residues: CASSSRQGSSYNEQFF. The CDR3 DNA reads TGTGCCAGCAGCTCACGCCAGGGGAGCTCCTACAATGAGCAGTTCTTC.

This rearrangement joins TRBV9 to TRBJ2-1, with unresolved D. CDR1 is SGDLS and CDR2 is YYNGEE in the germline V gene. The V and J ends lost 3 bases and 7 bases respectively, with 11 bases between them. The CDR3 is 13 residues long. The CDR3 loop reads CASSAGVPNEQFF. In DNA form, the CDR3 reads TGTGCCAGCAGCGCCGGAGTTCCTAATGAGCAGTTCTTC.

This clone was detected only a few times. The chain links TRBV19 to TRBJ1-2; D remains ambiguous. Trimming cost V 8 bases and J 4 bases, with 11 bases left between them. Germline CDR1 and CDR2: LNHDA and SQIVND (reference sequence). The CDR3 runs 12 residues. CDR3 protein: CASATGVYGYTF. CDR3 coding DNA: TGTGCCAGTGCTACGGGAGTCTATGGCTACACCTTC.

As DNA, the CDR3 is TGTGCCATCAGCCTGGAGCGGGGAAGCTCCTACAATGAGCAGTTCTTC. This encodes CAISLERGSSYNEQFF. The chain uses TRBV10-3 and TRBJ2-1; the match to TRBD2 covers 7 bases. This CDR3 contains 16 residues. CDR1 is ENHRY, CDR2 SYGVKD, per germline. V was pared by 6 bases and J by 0 bases, with 8 bases of the junction left unmatched.

For the CDR3, the DNA is TGTGCCAGCAGCTTGGTGACTAGCGGGACCCAAGAGACCCAGTACTTC. As protein: CASSLVTSGTQETQYF. The chain carries TRBV2 and TRBJ2-5; TRBD2 matches at 11 bases. Germline lookup yields CDR1 SNHLY and CDR2 FYNNEI. There are 16 residues in the CDR3. V dropped 6 bases and J dropped 1; count of bases not matched to a gene: 7.

The chain recombines TRBV5-1 with TRBJ2-7, with 7 nucleotides matching TRBD2. The length of the CDR3 is 15 residues. From germline, CDR1 is SGHRS and CDR2 YFSETQ. V shed 2 bases and J 1 base; nucleotides not matched to a gene: 6. The DNA for the CDR3 is TGCGCCAGCAGCTTAACTAGCGCCCGATCCTACGAGCAGTACTTC. This encodes CASSLTSARSYEQYF.

The V call is TRBV27, the J call TRBJ2-4, with 8 bases lining up with TRBD1. CDR3 size: 14 residues. Germline V gene sequence: CDR1 MNHEY, CDR2 SMNVEV (reference sequence). V dropped 4 bases and J dropped 8; count of bases not matched to a gene: 7. The CDR3 DNA follows: TGTGCCAGCAGTTGGGGACAGGAACGGGACATTCAGTACTTC. Its translation is CASSWGQERDIQYF.

The V and J genes are TRBV4-1 and TRBJ1-2; D is perhaps TRBD1 (6 bases). The V end was cut by 4 bases, the J end by 5 bases, with 20 bases between. The germline CDR1 and CDR2 sequences are MGHRA and YSYEKL. CDR3 length: 16 residues. The CDR3, as DNA: TGCGCCAGCAGCCCGGCGTGGGCAGGGGTTGGGTATGGCTACACCTTC. Translation: CASSPAWAGVGYGYTF.

The chain links TRBV10-2 to TRBJ1-4; D unresolved. The CDR3 spans 16 residues. V lost 4 bases and J 2 bases, leaving 14 bases between the germline ends. Germline CDR1 is WSHSY and CDR2 is SAAADI. The CDR3 DNA reads as TGCGCCAGCAGTGCCTCTGCGGGGAACACTAATGAAAAACTGTTTTTT. Its protein product is CASSASAGNTNEKLFF.